The T cell receptor beta chain described here comes from a study of Graves' ophthalmopathy and Graves' hyperthyroidism. Study findings and constraints: Blood contained most expanded thyroid clonotypes exceeding 0.001 frequency.

The CDR3 is 16 residues long. V shed 4 bases, J shed 3 bases, and the junction held 11 bases outside the gene matches. Germline values: CDR1 SNHLY, CDR2 FYNNEI. This clonotype was observed at least ten times. The antigen is unknown. The authors enrolled newly diagnosed hyperthyroidism patients aged 18 to 65 with under 2 months' duration. As the template, RNA transcripts were used to amplify TCR beta CDR3 regions. Investigators did first-round RT-PCR with HTBI primers, then second-round multiplex PCR. TCRdb itself ran the multiplex PCR reads through MiXCR, one entry per CDR3 protein. The sample comprises more than 1,000,000 distinct CDR3 sequences, around a third of which are singletons, and 11% rests with the top ten.

The specimen sequenced was peripheral blood or thyroid tissue (not recorded which). This TCR came from an adult man with Graves' hyperthyroidism. The chain couples TRBV2 to TRBJ2-7, with 8 bases identical to TRBD1. CDR3 sequence: CASSATPGQGVYEQYF. The CDR3 DNA is TGTGCCAGCAGTGCCACCCCCGGACAGGGTGTCTACGAGCAGTACTTC.